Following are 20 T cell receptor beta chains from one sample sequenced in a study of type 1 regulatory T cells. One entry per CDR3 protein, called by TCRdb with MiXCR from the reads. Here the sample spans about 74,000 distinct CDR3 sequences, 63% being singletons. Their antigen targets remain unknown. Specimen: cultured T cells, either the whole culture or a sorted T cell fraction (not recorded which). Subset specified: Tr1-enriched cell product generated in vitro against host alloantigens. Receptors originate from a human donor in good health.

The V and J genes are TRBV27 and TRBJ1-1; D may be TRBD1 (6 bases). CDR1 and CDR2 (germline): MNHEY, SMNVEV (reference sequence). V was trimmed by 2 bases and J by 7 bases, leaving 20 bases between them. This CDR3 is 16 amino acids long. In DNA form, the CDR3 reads TGTGCCAGCAGTTTAGAAGGGTTCGCCAGGGGAAGTGAAGCTTTCTTT. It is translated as CASSLEGFARGSEAFF.

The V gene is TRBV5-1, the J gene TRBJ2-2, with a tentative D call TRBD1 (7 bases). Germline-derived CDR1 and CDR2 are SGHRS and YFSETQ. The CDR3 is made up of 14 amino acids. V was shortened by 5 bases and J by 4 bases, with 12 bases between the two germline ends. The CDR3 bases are TGCGCCAGCAGATCCCAGGGGGGCACCGGGGAGCTGTTTTTT. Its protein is CASRSQGGTGELFF.

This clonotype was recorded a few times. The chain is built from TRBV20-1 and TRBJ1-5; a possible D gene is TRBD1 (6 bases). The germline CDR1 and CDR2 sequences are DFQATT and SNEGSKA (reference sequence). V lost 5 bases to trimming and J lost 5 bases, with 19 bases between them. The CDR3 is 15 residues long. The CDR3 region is CSAGRGAATDQPQHF. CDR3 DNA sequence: TGCAGTGCTGGCCGGGGGGCGGCCACAGATCAGCCCCAGCATTTT.

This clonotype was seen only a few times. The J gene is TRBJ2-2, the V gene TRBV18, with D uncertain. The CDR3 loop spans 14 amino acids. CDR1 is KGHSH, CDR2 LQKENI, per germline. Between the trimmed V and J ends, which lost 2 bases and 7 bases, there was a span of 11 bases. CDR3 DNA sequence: TGTGCCAGCTCACCAGAGTCGGCAGGCGGGGAGCTGTTTTTT. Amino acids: CASSPESAGGELFF.

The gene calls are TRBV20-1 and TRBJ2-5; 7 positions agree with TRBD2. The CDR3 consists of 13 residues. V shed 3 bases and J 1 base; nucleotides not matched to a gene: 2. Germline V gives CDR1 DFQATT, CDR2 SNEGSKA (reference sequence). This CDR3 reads CSASGTIQETQYF. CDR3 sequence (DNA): TGCAGTGCTAGCGGGACTATCCAAGAGACCCAGTACTTC.

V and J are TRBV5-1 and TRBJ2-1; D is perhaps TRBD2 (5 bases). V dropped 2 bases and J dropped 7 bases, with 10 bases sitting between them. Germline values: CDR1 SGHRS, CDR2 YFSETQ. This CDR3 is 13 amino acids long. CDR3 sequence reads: CASSFGERNEQFF. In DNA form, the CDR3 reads TGCGCCAGCAGCTTCGGGGAGAGGAATGAGCAGTTCTTC.

The CDR3 protein is CASTSNRDPSGANVLTF. The CDR3 nucleotides are TGTGCCAGCACTTCGAACAGGGATCCGTCTGGGGCCAACGTCCTGACTTTC. This chain uses TRBV27 with TRBJ2-6, with a possible D match to TRBD1 (6 bases). Trimming took off 7 bases at V and 1 base at J, with 17 bases between the two ends. Per the germline V gene, CDR1 is MNHEY and CDR2 is SMNVEV (reference sequence). The CDR3 is 17 amino acids.

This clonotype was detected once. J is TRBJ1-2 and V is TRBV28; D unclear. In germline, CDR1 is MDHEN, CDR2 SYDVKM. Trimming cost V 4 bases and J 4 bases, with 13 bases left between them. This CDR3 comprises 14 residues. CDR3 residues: CASSSQRGGYGYTF. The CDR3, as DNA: TGTGCCAGCAGTTCCCAACGAGGAGGCTATGGCTACACCTTC.

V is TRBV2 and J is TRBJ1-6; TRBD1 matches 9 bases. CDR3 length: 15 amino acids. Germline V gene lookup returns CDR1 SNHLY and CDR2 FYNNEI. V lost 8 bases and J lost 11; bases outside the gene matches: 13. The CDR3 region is CASAGTGISDPPLHF. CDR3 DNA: TGTGCCAGCGCCGGGACAGGGATCTCTGATCCACCCCTCCACTTT.

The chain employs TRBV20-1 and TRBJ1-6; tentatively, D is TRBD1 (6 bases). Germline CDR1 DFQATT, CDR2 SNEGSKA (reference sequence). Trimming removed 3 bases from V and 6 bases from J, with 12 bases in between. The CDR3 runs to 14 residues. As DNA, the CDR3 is TGCAGTGCTAGGGCAATCAGGGGTAATTCACCCCTCCACTTT. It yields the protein CSARAIRGNSPLHF.

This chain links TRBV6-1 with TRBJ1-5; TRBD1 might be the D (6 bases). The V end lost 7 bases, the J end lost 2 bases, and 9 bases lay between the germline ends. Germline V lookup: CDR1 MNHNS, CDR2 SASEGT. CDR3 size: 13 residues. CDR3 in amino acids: CASTGEGNQPQHF. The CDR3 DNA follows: TGTGCCAGCACAGGGGAGGGCAATCAGCCCCAGCATTTT.

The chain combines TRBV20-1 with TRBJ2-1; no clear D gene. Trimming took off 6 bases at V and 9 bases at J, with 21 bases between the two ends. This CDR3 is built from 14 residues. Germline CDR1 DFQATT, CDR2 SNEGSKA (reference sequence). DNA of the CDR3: TGCAGTGCCCACAAGGCCAAAGGCCTGGGTGAGCAGTTCTTC. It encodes CSAHKAKGLGEQFF.

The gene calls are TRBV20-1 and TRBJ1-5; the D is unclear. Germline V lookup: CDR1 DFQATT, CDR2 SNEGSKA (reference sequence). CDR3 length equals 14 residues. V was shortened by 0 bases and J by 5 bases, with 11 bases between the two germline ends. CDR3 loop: CSARDPGRDQPQHF. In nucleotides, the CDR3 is TGCAGTGCTAGAGATCCCGGACGGGATCAGCCCCAGCATTTT.

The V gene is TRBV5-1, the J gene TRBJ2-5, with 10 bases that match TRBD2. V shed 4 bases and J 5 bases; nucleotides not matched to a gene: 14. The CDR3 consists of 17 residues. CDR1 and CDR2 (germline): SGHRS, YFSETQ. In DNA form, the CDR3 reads TGCGCCAGCAGCCCCGAATTTCTAGCGGGAGTTGGGGAGACCCAGTACTTC. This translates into CASSPEFLAGVGETQYF.

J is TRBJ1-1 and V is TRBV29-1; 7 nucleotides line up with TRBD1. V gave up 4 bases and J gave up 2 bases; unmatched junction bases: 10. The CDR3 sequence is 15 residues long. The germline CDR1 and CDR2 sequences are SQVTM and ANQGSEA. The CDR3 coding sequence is TGCAGCGTTGGGTTCCGACAGGGAGGAAACACTGAAGCTTTCTTT. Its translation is CSVGFRQGGNTEAFF.

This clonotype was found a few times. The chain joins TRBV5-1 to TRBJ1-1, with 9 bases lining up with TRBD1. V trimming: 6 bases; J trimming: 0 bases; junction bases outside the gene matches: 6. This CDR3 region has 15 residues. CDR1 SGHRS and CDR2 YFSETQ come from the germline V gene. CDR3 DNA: TGCGCCAGCAACACCGGGACAGGGATGAACACTGAAGCTTTCTTT. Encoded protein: CASNTGTGMNTEAFF.

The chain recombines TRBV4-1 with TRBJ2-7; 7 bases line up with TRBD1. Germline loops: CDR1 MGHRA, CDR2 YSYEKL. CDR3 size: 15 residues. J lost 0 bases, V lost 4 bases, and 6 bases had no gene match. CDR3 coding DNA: TGCGCCAGCAGCCTAAACCGGGACAGCTCCTACGAGCAGTACTTC. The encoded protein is CASSLNRDSSYEQYF.

CDR3 region: CASSRDSSSPLHF. The CDR3 nucleotides are TGTGCCAGCAGCCGGGACTCCTCCTCACCCCTCCACTTT. The rearrangement joins TRBV3-1 to TRBJ1-6; a possible D gene is TRBD1 (5 bases). The CDR3 length is 13 residues. Looked up from germline, CDR1 is LGHDT and CDR2 is YNNKEL (reference sequence). V was pared by 4 bases and J by 10 bases, with 11 bases between.

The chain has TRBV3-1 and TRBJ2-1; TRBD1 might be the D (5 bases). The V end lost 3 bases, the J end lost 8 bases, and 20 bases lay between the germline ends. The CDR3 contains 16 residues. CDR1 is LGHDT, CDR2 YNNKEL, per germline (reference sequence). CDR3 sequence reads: CASSHIPGFPSYEQFF. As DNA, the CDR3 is TGTGCCAGCAGCCACATCCCAGGGTTTCCGTCCTATGAGCAGTTCTTC.

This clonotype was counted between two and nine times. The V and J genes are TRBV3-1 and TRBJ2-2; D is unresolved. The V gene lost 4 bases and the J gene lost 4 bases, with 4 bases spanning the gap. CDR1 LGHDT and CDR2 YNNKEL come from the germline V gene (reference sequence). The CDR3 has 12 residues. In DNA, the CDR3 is TGTGCCAGCAGCCGGGGCACCGGGGAGCTGTTTTTT. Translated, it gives CASSRGTGELFF.